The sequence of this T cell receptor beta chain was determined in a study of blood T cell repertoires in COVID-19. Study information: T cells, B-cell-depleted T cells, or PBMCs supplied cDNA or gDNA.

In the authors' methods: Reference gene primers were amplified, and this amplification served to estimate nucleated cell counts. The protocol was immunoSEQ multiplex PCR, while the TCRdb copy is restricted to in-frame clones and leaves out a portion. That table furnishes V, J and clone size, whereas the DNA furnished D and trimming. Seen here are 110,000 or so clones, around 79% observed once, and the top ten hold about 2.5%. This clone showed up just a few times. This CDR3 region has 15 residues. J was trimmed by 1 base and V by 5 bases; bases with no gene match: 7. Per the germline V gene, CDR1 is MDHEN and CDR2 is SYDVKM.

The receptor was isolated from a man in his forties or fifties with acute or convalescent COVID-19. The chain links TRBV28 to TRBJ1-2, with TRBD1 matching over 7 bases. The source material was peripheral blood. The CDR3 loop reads CASSKRTGLNYGYTF. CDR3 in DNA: TGTGCCAGCAGTAAAAGGACAGGCCTTAACTATGGCTACACCTTC.